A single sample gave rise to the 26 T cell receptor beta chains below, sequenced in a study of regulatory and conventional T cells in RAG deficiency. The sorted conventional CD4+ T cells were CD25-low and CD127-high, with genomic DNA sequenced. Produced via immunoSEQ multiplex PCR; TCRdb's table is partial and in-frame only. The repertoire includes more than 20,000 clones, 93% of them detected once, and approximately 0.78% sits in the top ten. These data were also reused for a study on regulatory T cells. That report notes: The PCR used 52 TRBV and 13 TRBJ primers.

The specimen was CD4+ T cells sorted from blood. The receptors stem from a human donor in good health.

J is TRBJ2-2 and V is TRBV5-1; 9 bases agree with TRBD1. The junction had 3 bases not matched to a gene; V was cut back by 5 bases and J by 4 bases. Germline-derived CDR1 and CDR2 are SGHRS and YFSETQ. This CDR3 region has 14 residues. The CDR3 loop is CASRGQGGTGELFF. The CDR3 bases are TGCGCCAGCAGGGGACAGGGCGGCACCGGGGAGCTGTTTTTT. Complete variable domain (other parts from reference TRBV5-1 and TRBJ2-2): KAGVTQTPRYLIKTRGQQVTLSCSPISGHRSVSWYQQTPGQGLQFLFEYFSETQRNKGNFPGRFSGRQFSNSRSEMNVSTLELGDSALYLCASRGQGGTGELFFGEGSRLTVL.

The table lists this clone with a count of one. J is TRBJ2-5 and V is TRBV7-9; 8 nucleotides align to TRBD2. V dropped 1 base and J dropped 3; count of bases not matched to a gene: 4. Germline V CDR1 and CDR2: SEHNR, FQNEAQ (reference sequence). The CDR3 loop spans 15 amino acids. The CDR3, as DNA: TGTGCCAGCAGCTTAGGGGGCGGGAGGAAAGAGACCCAGTACTTC. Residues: CASSLGGGRKETQYF.

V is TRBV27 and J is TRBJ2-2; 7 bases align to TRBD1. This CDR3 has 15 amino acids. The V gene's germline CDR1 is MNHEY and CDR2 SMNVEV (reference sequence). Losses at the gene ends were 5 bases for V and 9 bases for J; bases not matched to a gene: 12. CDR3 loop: CASSRDRDQSWELFF. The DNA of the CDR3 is TGTGCCAGCAGTCGAGACAGGGACCAGTCCTGGGAGCTGTTTTTT.

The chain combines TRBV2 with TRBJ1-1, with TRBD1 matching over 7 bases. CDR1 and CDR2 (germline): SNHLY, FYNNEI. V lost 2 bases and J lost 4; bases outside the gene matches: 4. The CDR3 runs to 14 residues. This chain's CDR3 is CASSESQGVTEAFF. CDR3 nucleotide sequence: TGTGCCAGCAGTGAAAGTCAGGGGGTCACTGAAGCTTTCTTT.

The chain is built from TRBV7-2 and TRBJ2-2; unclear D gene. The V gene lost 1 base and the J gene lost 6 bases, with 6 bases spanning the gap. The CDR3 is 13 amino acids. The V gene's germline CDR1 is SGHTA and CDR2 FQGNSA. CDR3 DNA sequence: TGTGCCAGCAGCTTAGGATCGGCCGGGGAGCTGTTTTTT. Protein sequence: CASSLGSAGELFF.

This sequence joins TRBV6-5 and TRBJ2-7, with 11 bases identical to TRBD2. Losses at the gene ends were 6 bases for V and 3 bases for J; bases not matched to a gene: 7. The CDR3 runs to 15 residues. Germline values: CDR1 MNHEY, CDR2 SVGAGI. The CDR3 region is CASSPLAGGDYEQYF. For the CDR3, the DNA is TGTGCCAGCAGCCCCCTAGCGGGGGGAGACTACGAGCAGTACTTC.

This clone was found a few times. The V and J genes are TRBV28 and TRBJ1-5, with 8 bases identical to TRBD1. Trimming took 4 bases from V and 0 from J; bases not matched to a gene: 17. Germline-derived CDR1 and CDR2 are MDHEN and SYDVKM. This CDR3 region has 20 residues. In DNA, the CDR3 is TGTGCCAGCAGTTCCTTCCTCTATTCAGGGGGACAGGATAGCAATCAGCCCCAGCATTTT. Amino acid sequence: CASSSFLYSGGQDSNQPQHF. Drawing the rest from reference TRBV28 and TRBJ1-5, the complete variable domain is DVKVTQSSRYLVKRTGEKVFLECVQDMDHENMFWYRQDPGLGLRLIYFSYDVKMKEKGDIPEGYSVSREKKERFSLILESASTNQTSMYLCASSSFLYSGGQDSNQPQHFGDGTRLSIL.

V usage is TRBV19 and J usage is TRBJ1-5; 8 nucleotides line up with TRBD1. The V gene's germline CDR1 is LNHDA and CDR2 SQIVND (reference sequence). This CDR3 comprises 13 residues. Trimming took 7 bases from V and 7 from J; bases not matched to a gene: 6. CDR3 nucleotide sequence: TGTGCCAGTAACAAGGACAGGGACCAGCCCCAGCATTTT. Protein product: CASNKDRDQPQHF.

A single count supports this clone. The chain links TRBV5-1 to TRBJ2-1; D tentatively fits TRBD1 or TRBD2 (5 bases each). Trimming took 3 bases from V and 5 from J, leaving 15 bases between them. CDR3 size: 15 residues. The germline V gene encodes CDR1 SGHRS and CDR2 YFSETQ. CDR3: CASSSQTGPDNEQFF. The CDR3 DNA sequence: TGCGCCAGCAGCTCCCAAACGGGACCCGACAATGAGCAGTTCTTC.

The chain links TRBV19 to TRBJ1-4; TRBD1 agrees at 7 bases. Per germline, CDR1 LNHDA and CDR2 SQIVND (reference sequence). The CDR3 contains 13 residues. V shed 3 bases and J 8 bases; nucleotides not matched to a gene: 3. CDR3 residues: CASSITGAEKLFF. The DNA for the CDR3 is TGTGCCAGTAGTATTACAGGGGCAGAAAAACTGTTTTTT.

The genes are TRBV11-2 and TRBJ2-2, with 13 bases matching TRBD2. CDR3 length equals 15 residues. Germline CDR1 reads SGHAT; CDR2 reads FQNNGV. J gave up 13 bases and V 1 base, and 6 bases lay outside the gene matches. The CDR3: CASSLAGLAGVGLFF. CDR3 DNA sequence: TGTGCCAGCAGCTTAGCAGGACTAGCGGGAGTAGGGCTGTTTTTT.

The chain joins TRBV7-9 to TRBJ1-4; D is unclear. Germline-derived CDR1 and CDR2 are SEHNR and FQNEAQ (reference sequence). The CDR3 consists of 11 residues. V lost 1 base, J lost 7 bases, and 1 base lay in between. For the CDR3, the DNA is TGTGCCAGCAGCTTAGTTGAAAAACTGTTTTTT. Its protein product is CASSLVEKLFF. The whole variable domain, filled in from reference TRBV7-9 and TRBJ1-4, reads DTGVSQNPRHKITKRGQNVTFRCDPISEHNRLYWYRQTLGQGPEFLTYFQNEAQLEKSRLLSDRFSAERPKGSFSTLEIQRTEQGDSAMYLCASSLVEKLFFGSGTQLSVL.

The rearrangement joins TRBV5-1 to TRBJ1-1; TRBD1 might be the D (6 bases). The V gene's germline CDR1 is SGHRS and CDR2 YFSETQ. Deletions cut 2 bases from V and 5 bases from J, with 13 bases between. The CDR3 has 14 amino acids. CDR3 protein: CASSLQTGSTEAFF. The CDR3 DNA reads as TGCGCCAGCAGCTTACAAACAGGGAGTACTGAAGCTTTCTTT.

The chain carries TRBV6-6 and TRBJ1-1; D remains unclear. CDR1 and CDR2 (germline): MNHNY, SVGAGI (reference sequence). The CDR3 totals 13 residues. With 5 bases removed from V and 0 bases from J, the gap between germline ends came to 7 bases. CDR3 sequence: CASSPTLNTEAFF. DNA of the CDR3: TGTGCCAGCAGTCCCACCCTGAACACTGAAGCTTTCTTT.

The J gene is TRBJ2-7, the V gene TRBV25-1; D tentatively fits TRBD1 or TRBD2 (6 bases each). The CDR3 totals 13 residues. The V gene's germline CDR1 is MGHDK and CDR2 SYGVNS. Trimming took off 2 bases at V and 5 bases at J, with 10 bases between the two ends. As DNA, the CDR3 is TGTGCCAGCAGTGAAACAGGGAGGAACGAGCAGTACTTC. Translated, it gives CASSETGRNEQYF.

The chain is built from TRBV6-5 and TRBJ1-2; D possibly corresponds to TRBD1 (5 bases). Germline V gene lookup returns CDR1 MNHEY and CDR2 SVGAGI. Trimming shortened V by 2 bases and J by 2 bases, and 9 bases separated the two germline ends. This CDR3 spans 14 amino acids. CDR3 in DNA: TGTGCCAGCAGTTACATCGGGGGGAACTATGGCTACACCTTC. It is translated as CASSYIGGNYGYTF.

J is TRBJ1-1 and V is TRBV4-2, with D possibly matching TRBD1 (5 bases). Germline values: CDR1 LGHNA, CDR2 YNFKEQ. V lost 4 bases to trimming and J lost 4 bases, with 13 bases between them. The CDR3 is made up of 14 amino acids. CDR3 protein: CASSRGLLGTEAFF. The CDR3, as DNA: TGTGCCAGCAGCCGGGGACTTTTGGGCACTGAAGCTTTCTTT.

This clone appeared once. This chain's CDR3 is CASSWNQPQHF. CDR3 in DNA: TGTGCCAGCTCGTGGAATCAGCCCCAGCATTTT. The chain combines TRBV6-1 with TRBJ1-5; D remains unclear. This CDR3 has 11 residues. Trimming shortened V by 8 bases and J by 4 bases, and 6 bases separated the two germline ends. CDR1 and CDR2 (germline): MNHNS, SASEGT.

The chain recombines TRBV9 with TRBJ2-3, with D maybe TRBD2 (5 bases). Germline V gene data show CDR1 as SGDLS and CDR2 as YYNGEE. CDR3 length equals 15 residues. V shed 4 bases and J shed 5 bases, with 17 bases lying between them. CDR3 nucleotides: TGTGCCAGCAGCCGCGAAGATGGACGGGGAGATACGCAGTATTTT. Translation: CASSREDGRGDTQYF.

Written as DNA, the CDR3 is TGCGCCAGCAGCGCTACAGGGGTCTATAATGAAAAACTGTTTTTT. It yields the protein CASSATGVYNEKLFF. This chain connects TRBV5-1 to TRBJ1-4; 7 nucleotides line up with TRBD1. This CDR3 region has 15 residues. Germline assignment: CDR1 SGHRS and CDR2 YFSETQ. After removal of 4 bases from V and 4 bases from J, the junction contained 7 bases not matched to a gene.

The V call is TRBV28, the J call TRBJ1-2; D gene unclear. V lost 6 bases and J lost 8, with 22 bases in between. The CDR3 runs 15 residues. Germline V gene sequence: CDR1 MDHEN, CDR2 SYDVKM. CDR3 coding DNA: TGTGCCAGCAGCCTACCTTCAGGCATCCCCAGGGGCTACACCTTC. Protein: CASSLPSGIPRGYTF.

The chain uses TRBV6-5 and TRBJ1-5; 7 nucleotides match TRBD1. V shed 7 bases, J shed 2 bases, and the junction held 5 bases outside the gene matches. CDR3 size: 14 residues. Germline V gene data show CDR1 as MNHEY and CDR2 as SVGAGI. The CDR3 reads CASMQGGGNQPQHF. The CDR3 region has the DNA TGTGCCAGCATGCAGGGGGGGGGCAATCAGCCCCAGCATTTT.

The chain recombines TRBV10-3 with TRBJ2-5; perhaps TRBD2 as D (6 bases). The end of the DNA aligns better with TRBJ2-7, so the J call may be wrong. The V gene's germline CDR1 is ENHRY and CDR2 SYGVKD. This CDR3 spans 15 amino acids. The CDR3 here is CAISEGLALGYEQYF. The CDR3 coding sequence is TGTGCCATCAGTGAGGGGCTAGCGCTTGGGTACGAGCAGTACTTC.

The CDR3 sequence is CASSESRGGYQPQHF. DNA for the CDR3: TGCGCCAGCAGTGAGTCGCGAGGGGGCTATCAGCCCCAGCATTTT. The chain links TRBV10-2 to TRBJ1-5; 7 bases fit TRBD1. Germline assignment: CDR1 WSHSY and CDR2 SAAADI. The trim removed 0 bases at V and 5 bases at J, leaving 4 bases unmatched. CDR3 size: 15 residues.

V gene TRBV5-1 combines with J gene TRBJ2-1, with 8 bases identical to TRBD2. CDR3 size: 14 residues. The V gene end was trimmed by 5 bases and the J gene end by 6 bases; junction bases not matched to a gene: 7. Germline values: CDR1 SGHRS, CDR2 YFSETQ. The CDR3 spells CASSRSGSFNEQFF. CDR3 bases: TGCGCCAGCAGTAGAAGCGGGAGCTTCAATGAGCAGTTCTTC. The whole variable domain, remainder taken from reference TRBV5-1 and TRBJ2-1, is KAGVTQTPRYLIKTRGQQVTLSCSPISGHRSVSWYQQTPGQGLQFLFEYFSETQRNKGNFPGRFSGRQFSNSRSEMNVSTLELGDSALYLCASSRSGSFNEQFFGPGTRLTVL.

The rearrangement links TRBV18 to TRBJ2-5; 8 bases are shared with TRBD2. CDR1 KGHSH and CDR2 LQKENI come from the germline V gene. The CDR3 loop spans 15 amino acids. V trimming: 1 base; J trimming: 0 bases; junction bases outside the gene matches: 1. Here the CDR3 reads CASSPLAGYQETQYF. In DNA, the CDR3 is TGTGCCAGCTCACCACTAGCGGGGTACCAAGAGACCCAGTACTTC.